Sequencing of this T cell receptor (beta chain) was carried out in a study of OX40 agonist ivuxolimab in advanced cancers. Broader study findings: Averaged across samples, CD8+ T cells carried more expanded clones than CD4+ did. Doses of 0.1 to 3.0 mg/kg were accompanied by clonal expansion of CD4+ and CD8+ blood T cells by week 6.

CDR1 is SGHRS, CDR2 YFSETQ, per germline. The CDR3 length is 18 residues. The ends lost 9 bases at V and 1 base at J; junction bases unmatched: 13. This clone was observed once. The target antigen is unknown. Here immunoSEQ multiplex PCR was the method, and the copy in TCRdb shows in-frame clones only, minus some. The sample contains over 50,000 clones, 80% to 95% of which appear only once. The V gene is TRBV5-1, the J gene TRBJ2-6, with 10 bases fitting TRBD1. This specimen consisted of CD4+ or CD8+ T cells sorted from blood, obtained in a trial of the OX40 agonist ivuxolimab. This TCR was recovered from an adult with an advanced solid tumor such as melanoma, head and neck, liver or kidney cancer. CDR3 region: CATKRWGQGISGANVLTF. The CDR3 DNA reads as TGCGCCACCAAACGGTGGGGACAGGGGATATCTGGGGCCAACGTCCTGACTTTC. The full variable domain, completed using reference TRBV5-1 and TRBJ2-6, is KAGVTQTPRYLIKTRGQQVTLSCSPISGHRSVSWYQQTPGQGLQFLFEYFSETQRNKGNFPGRFSGRQFSNSRSEMNVSTLELGDSALYLCATKRWGQGISGANVLTFGAGSRLTVL.